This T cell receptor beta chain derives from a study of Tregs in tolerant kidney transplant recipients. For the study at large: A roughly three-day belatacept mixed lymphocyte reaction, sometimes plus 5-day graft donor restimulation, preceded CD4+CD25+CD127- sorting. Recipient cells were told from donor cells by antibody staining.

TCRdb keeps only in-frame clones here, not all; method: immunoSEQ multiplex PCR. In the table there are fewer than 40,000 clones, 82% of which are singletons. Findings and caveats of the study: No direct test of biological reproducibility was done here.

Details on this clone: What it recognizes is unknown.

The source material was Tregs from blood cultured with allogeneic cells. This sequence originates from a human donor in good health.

For the CDR3, the DNA is TGTGCCAGCAGCTTACCGGGGATGAACACTGAAGCTTTCTTT. Its protein is CASSLPGMNTEAFF. The chain combines TRBV7-9 with TRBJ1-1, with D unresolved. Germline V gene sequence: CDR1 SEHNR, CDR2 FQNEAQ (reference sequence). CDR3 size: 14 residues. Trimming stripped 2 bases from V and 0 bases from J, with 7 bases between.